This T cell receptor beta chain was identified during a study of cytomegalovirus exposure and HLA in healthy donors. Study results and caveats: Several of the most significant clusters appeared linked to common viral pathogens, based on a later analysis.

V lost 3 bases, J lost 2 bases, and 7 bases stayed unmatched. Germline lookup yields CDR1 SGHNT and CDR2 YYREEE (reference sequence). The CDR3 sequence is 16 residues long. It was healthy bone marrow donors who served as donors. Turning to this clone: Its antigen is unidentified.

60 Vbeta and 13 Jbeta primers were used in PCR. Assay: immunoSEQ multiplex PCR; the TCRdb copy retains only in-frame clones and omits some. The data contain some 120,000 clones, 55% to 75% of them singletons. This sequence originates from a man younger than 40 in good health and CMV-seropositive. The V call is TRBV5-4, the J call TRBJ2-3, with 9 bases fitting TRBD1. Sequenced: PBMCs. The CDR3 region has the DNA TGTGCCAGCAGCTGGGCGACAGGGGGATTCACAGATACGCAGTATTTT. Its translation: CASSWATGGFTDTQYF.